The TCR beta chain under discussion was sequenced for a study of cytomegalovirus exposure and HLA in healthy donors. About the research overall: The platform used for the roughly 130 validation repertoires matched that of the roughly 630 first-cohort repertoires, a later analysis reported. Study-level findings and limits: According to a later analysis, TCR clusters from the first cohort tended to co-occur in the approximately 120 validation repertoires. Among TCR beta chains, those listed as cytomegalovirus-associated numbered approximately 150.

Notes on this clone: Its antigen is still unknown.

The donors formed part of the approximately 110-subject validation cohort, distinct from the roughly 700-subject first cohort. Using immunoSEQ multiplex PCR, the repertoire was profiled, and TCRdb retains in-frame clones only, with some absent. The table lists around 150,000 clones, over 85% of them singletons. With 1 base removed from V and 1 base from J, the gap between germline ends came to 8 bases. This CDR3 has 15 amino acids. Looked up from germline, CDR1 is SGHTA and CDR2 is FQGNSA. The rearrangement links TRBV7-2 to TRBJ1-5; no clear D. Sequencing was performed on PBMCs. This TCR derives from a man between 18 and 35 years old in good health and CMV-seropositive. CDR3 region: CASSLGVSSNQPQHF. The CDR3 DNA is TGTGCCAGCAGCTTAGGAGTGTCGAGCAATCAGCCCCAGCATTTT.